One sample yielded the 23 T cell receptor beta chains listed below, sequenced in a study of blood T cell repertoires in COVID-19. Generated by immunoSEQ multiplex PCR, the TCRdb table keeps only in-frame clones and is missing some. The repertoire includes around 49,000 clones, 80% to 85% of them detected once, and 20% to 25% sits in the top ten. Sequences were obtained from peripheral blood. The receptors come from an elderly woman with COVID-19, enrolled during active disease.

This clone was found a few times. This chain links TRBV7-2 with TRBJ1-2; possible D gene TRBD1, 5 bases. The CDR3 is 15 amino acids. Per germline, CDR1 SGHTA and CDR2 FQGNSA. V lost 1 base and J lost 5, with 14 bases in between. The CDR3 here is CASSLGGGSSYGYTF. The CDR3 DNA reads TGTGCCAGCAGCTTAGGCGGGGGGTCAAGTTATGGCTACACCTTC.

This sequence joins TRBV5-1 and TRBJ2-7; possible D gene TRBD2, 6 bases. Trimming took off 4 bases at V and 3 bases at J, with 8 bases between the two ends. Germline CDR1 is SGHRS and CDR2 is YFSETQ. The length of the CDR3 is 12 residues. CDR3 protein: CASSPGDYEQYF. The CDR3 DNA follows: TGCGCCAGCAGCCCGGGGGACTACGAGCAGTACTTC.

The chain is built from TRBV19 and TRBJ1-1; D may be TRBD1 (5 bases). The CDR3 runs 14 residues. Germline V gene sequence: CDR1 LNHDA, CDR2 SQIVND (reference sequence). Trimming removed 3 bases at V and 5 bases at J, with 13 bases between. CDR3 in amino acids: CASSMGRGRTEAFF. DNA for the CDR3: TGTGCCAGTAGTATGGGACGTGGGAGGACTGAAGCTTTCTTT.

The chain couples TRBV9 to TRBJ2-3, with TRBD2 identical over 9 bases. The CDR3 sequence is 15 residues long. With V trimmed by 6 bases and J by 4 bases, 9 bases remained unmatched. Germline V lookup: CDR1 SGDLS, CDR2 YYNGEE. The CDR3 DNA is TGTGCCAGCACAGCGGGGGGAGGAGGGGCAGATACGCAGTATTTT. Translation gives CASTAGGGGADTQYF.

The V and J genes are TRBV7-6 and TRBJ1-1, with D unresolved. CDR3 length: 14 amino acids. The V end was cut by 3 bases, the J end by 0 bases, with 8 bases between. Germline CDR1 and CDR2: SGHVS and FNYEAQ. CDR3 nucleotide sequence: TGTGCCAGCAGCTTCTCTACGTTGAACACTGAAGCTTTCTTT. Translating it yields CASSFSTLNTEAFF.

The chain employs TRBV6-6 and TRBJ2-2; 7 bases line up with TRBD2. CDR3 length equals 14 residues. V trimming: 3 bases; J trimming: 7 bases; junction bases outside the gene matches: 5. Germline lookup yields CDR1 MNHNY and CDR2 SVGAGI (reference sequence). This chain's CDR3 is CASSYLTGGGELFF. CDR3 DNA sequence: TGTGCCAGCAGTTATCTAACGGGAGGCGGGGAGCTGTTTTTT.

The gene calls are TRBV9 and TRBJ1-2, with 7 bases lining up with TRBD1. Looked up from germline, CDR1 is SGDLS and CDR2 is YYNGEE. The CDR3 extends over 16 amino acids. V lost 0 bases to trimming and J lost 8 bases; unmatched junction nucleotides: 13. CDR3 nucleotide sequence: TGTGCCAGCAGCGTAGGACAGGGATCTCAAAACTCGGGCTACACCTTC. Amino acids: CASSVGQGSQNSGYTF.

V and J are TRBV5-1 and TRBJ2-2; possibly TRBD2 for D (5 bases). Trimming cost V 0 bases and J 7 bases, with 13 bases left between them. CDR3 length: 15 amino acids. Germline values: CDR1 SGHRS, CDR2 YFSETQ. CDR3 region: CASSLDSGIGGELFF. In nucleotides, the CDR3 is TGCGCCAGCAGCTTGGATTCGGGGATCGGCGGGGAGCTGTTTTTT.

The chain carries TRBV11-2 and TRBJ2-3, with D hard to call. CDR1 and CDR2 from the germline V gene are SGHAT and FQNNGV. The CDR3 sequence is 11 residues long. Trimming shortened V by 5 bases and J by 2 bases, and 2 bases separated the two germline ends. This CDR3 is CASSHTDTQYF. The CDR3 coding sequence is TGTGCCAGCAGCCACACAGATACGCAGTATTTT. Full variable domain (outside the CDR3, taken from reference TRBV11-2 and TRBJ2-3): EAGVAQSPRYKIIEKRQSVAFWCNPISGHATLYWYQQILGQGPKLLIQFQNNGVVDDSQLPKDRFSAERLKGVDSTLKIQPAKLEDSAVYLCASSHTDTQYFGPGTRLTVL.

The chain links TRBV20-1 to TRBJ2-5; D gene uncertain. V gave up 4 bases and J gave up 0 bases, with 3 bases separating them. Looked up from germline, CDR1 is DFQATT and CDR2 is SNEGSKA (reference sequence). CDR3 length equals 11 residues. The CDR3 nucleotides are TGCAGTGCTACTTACCAAGAGACCCAGTACTTC. It specifies CSATYQETQYF.

The chain recombines TRBV11-2 with TRBJ2-3; 9 nucleotides match TRBD2. V was clipped by 1 base and J by 6 bases; unmatched bases: 2. Germline loops: CDR1 SGHAT, CDR2 FQNNGV. The CDR3 spans 14 residues. In DNA form, the CDR3 reads TGTGCCAGCAGCTTAGGACTAGCGGTGGATACGCAGTATTTT. Its protein product is CASSLGLAVDTQYF.

This chain links TRBV27 with TRBJ2-3; 9 positions agree with TRBD2. V lost 8 bases, J lost 7 bases, and 10 bases stayed unmatched. The germline CDR1 and CDR2 sequences are MNHEY and SMNVEV (reference sequence). The CDR3 length is 14 residues. The DNA for the CDR3 is TGTGCCAGCCGAGGGGCTAGCGGGACCAATACGCAGTATTTT. Protein sequence: CASRGASGTNTQYF.

This chain uses TRBV7-3 with TRBJ2-5; 7 bases line up with TRBD1. The CDR3 runs 13 residues. V gave up 3 bases and J gave up 5 bases; unmatched junction bases: 3. Germline assignment: CDR1 SGHTA and CDR2 FQGTGA. CDR3: CASSFDRAETQYF. The CDR3 nucleotides are TGTGCCAGCAGCTTCGACAGGGCCGAGACCCAGTACTTC.

The gene calls are TRBV3-1 (or the pseudogene TRBV3-2) and TRBJ1-2; TRBD1 agrees at 8 bases. CDR1 is LGHDT, CDR2 YNNKEL, per germline (reference sequence). The CDR3 runs to 15 residues. The junction had 5 bases not matched to a gene; V was cut back by 5 bases and J by 0 bases. Here the CDR3 reads CASSWTGTANYGYTF. The CDR3 DNA is TGTGCCAGCAGCTGGACAGGGACAGCTAACTATGGCTACACCTTC.

CDR3 bases: TGTGCCAGCAGCTCCACCACAGGGTCGGATTCACCCCTCCACTTT. Translated, it gives CASSSTTGSDSPLHF. V is TRBV7-3 and J is TRBJ1-6; TRBD1 is a possible D gene (6 bases). The CDR3 loop spans 15 amino acids. CDR1 is SGHTA, CDR2 FQGTGA, per germline. Trimming shortened V by 4 bases and J by 8 bases, and 15 bases separated the two germline ends. The variable domain in full, completed from reference TRBV7-3 and TRBJ1-6, reads GAGVSQTPSNKVTEKGKYVELRCDPISGHTALYWYRQSLGQGPEFLIYFQGTGAADDSGLPNDRFFAVRPEGSVSTLKIQRTERGDSAVYLCASSSTTGSDSPLHFGNGTRLTVT.

The genes are TRBV10-3 and TRBJ1-2; D is perhaps TRBD1 (5 bases). V shed 3 bases and J shed 4 bases, with 9 bases lying between them. The germline V gene encodes CDR1 ENHRY and CDR2 SYGVKD. The CDR3 consists of 13 residues. The CDR3 coding sequence is TGTGCCATCAGTGAAGGAGGGGTCTATGGCTACACCTTC. Residues: CAISEGGVYGYTF.

The rearrangement joins TRBV7-6 to TRBJ2-7; D ambiguous. CDR3 size: 13 residues. The V gene lost 2 bases and the J gene lost 2 bases, with 7 bases spanning the gap. Germline-derived CDR1 and CDR2 are SGHVS and FNYEAQ. CDR3 region: CASSLQEPYEQYF. For the CDR3, the DNA is TGTGCCAGCAGCTTACAGGAACCCTACGAGCAGTACTTC.

CDR3 protein: CASSPVPQGAVNEQFF. For the CDR3, the DNA is TGTGCCAGCTCACCGGTCCCGCAGGGGGCTGTTAATGAGCAGTTCTTC. The chain employs TRBV18 and TRBJ2-1; 8 nucleotides align to TRBD1. Germline CDR1 is KGHSH and CDR2 is LQKENI. The V segment lost 3 bases and the J segment 7 bases; nucleotides outside the gene matches: 11. This CDR3 comprises 16 residues.

On this clone: This could be a read error, since a much larger clone is one nucleotide away. This sequence joins TRBV5-6 and TRBJ1-2; D perhaps matches TRBD1 (5 bases). The germline gives CDR1 SGHDT, CDR2 YYEEEE. The CDR3 is made up of 15 amino acids. Written as DNA, the CDR3 is TGTGCCCGCAGCGGGGCCGGGGGGGTACGGTATGGCTACACCTTC. The encoded protein is CARSGAGGVRYGYTF.

The V call is TRBV27, the J call TRBJ2-2; 7 bases are a match to TRBD1. The CDR3 runs to 15 residues. Germline V lookup: CDR1 MNHEY, CDR2 SMNVEV (reference sequence). The J segment lost 3 bases and the V segment lost 7 bases, leaving 8 bases of the junction unmatched. The CDR3 protein is CASKKDRRDTGELFF. CDR3 coding DNA: TGTGCCAGCAAGAAGGACAGGCGAGACACCGGGGAGCTGTTTTTT.

V is TRBV28 and J is TRBJ2-7, with TRBD2 identical over 12 bases. With 4 bases clipped from V and 3 bases from J, the junction kept 7 bases outside the gene matches. The CDR3 runs to 16 residues. The V gene's germline CDR1 is MDHEN and CDR2 SYDVKM. CDR3 in amino acids: CASSSTGLAGYYEQYF. In DNA form, the CDR3 reads TGTGCCAGCAGTTCGACTGGACTAGCGGGATACTACGAGCAGTACTTC.

This clone was observed a handful of times. CDR3 sequence (DNA): TGCAGCGTTAACAGGGAGAGAGCTTTCTTT. Encoded protein: CSVNRERAFF. The chain couples TRBV29-1 to TRBJ1-1, with a weak D call TRBD1 (6 bases). The CDR3 is 10 residues long. With 5 bases removed from V and 10 bases from J, the gap between germline ends came to 11 bases. Germline CDR1 SQVTM, CDR2 ANQGSEA.

Only a few counts were recorded for this clone. The chain has TRBV6-4 and TRBJ2-1; 10 nucleotides line up with TRBD2. This CDR3 is built from 15 residues. The trim removed 3 bases at V and 9 bases at J, leaving 8 bases unmatched. Germline assignment: CDR1 MRHNA and CDR2 SNTAGT. The CDR3 region is CASSERAGGPGEQFF. In nucleotides, the CDR3 is TGTGCCAGCAGTGAACGAGCGGGAGGGCCGGGTGAGCAGTTCTTC.